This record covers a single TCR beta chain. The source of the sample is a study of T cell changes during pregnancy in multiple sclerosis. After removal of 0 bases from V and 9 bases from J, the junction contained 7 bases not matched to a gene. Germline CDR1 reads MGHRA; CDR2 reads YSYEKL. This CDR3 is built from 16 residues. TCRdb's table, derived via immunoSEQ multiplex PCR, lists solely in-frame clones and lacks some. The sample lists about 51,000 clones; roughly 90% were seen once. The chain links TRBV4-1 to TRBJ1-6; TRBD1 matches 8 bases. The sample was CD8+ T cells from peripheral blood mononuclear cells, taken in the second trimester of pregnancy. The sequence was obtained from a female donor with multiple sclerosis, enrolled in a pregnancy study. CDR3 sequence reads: CASSQDRGLISSPLHF. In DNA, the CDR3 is TGCGCCAGCAGCCAAGACAGGGGGCTAATAAGTTCACCCCTCCACTTT.